The clone carrying this T cell receptor beta chain was seen a handful of times. The antigen is not known. These data belong to a study of T-cell reconstitution after alpha-beta-depleted transplantation in children. Molecular barcoding with unique molecular identifiers was used for the TCRbeta library. TCRdb recomputed calls from the PCR reads with MiXCR, one row per CDR3 protein. The table includes about 980,000 distinct CDR3 sequences, about 29% detected once. Whole-study findings and limits: Reportedly, roughly two months post-transplant, alpha-beta T cells arose from several hundred expanded graft clones. From newly produced T cells came most of the T-cell counts and diversity one year after transplant. Several patients had high TCRbeta diversity at day 60; it came from surviving recipient T cells and thymic progenitors.

The V end lost 2 bases, the J end lost 4 bases, and 12 bases lay between the germline ends. The germline V gene encodes CDR1 SGHVS and CDR2 FQNEAQ. The CDR3 is 15 amino acids. The receptor comes from a boy under two years old who had a stem cell transplant for SCID, so the T cells may come from the graft donor. Sequencing used PBMCs, mostly from graft donor cells, obtained 360 days after TCRalphabeta/CD19-depleted stem cell transplant. The rearrangement uses TRBV7-8 and TRBJ2-1; D might be TRBD1 (5 bases). The CDR3 region is CASSLPPGRYNEQFF. The CDR3 coding sequence is TGTGCCAGCAGCTTACCCCCAGGGCGATACAATGAGCAGTTCTTC. The full variable domain, in which reference TRBV7-8 and TRBJ2-1 provide the parts outside the CDR3, is GAGVSQSPRYKVAKRGQDVALRCDPISGHVSLFWYQQALGQGPEFLTYFQNEAQLDKSGLPSDRFFAERPEGSVSTLKIQRTQQEDSAVYLCASSLPPGRYNEQFFGPGTRLTVL.